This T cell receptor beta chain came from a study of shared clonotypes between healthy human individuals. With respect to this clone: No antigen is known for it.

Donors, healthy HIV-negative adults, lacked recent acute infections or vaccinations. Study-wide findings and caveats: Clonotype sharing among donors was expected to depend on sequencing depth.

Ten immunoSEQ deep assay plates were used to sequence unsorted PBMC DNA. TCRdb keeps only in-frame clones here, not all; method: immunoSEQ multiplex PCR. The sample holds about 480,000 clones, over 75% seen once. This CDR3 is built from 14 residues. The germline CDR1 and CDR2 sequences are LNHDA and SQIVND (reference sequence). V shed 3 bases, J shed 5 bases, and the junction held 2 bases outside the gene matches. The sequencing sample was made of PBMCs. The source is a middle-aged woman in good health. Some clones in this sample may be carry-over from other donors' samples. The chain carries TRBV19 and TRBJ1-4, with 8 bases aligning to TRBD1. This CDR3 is CASSMNRGNEKLFF. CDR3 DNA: TGTGCCAGTAGTATGAACAGGGGGAATGAAAAACTGTTTTTT.